This section outlines one TCR beta chain sequence together with its context. Deletions cut 5 bases from V and 1 base from J, with 12 bases between. Germline V lookup: CDR1 SGDLS, CDR2 YYNGEE. CDR3 length: 14 amino acids. This record comes from a study of blood T cell repertoires in COVID-19. Produced via immunoSEQ multiplex PCR; TCRdb's table is partial and in-frame only. This table holds about 260,000 clones, 88% found once. The clonotype comes from a woman aged 45-59 years who had recovered from COVID-19. V gene TRBV9 combines with J gene TRBJ1-1, with D tentatively TRBD1 (5 bases). What was sequenced was PBMCs or T cells enriched from blood (not recorded which). The CDR3 region has the DNA TGTGCCAGCAGTGCGTTGGGGGGGAACACTGAAGCTTTCTTT. Its protein is CASSALGGNTEAFF.